The TCR beta chain under discussion was sequenced for a study of CD8 T cell repertoires and HIV-1 epitope variants. Comment on this clone: What it recognizes is unknown.

Method: immunoSEQ multiplex PCR; TCRdb's copy keeps in-frame clones and lacks some. The sample holds 5,000 or so clones, roughly 67% seen once. This CDR3 comprises 15 residues. V was pared by 6 bases and J by 0 bases, with 12 bases between. CDR1 and CDR2 (germline): SGHTA, FQGTGA. The study's findings and limits: About five clonotypes recognized Nef KF9, one HW9, none TAALDMSHF.

Sequenced: cultured CD8+ T cells derived from PBMCs. The genes are TRBV7-3 and TRBJ2-1; TRBD1 might be the D (5 bases). The source of this sequence is a male donor with HIV. CDR3 sequence: CASSWRQSSYNEQFF. DNA for the CDR3: TGTGCCAGCAGTTGGAGACAGAGCTCCTACAATGAGCAGTTCTTC.